The 10 T cell receptor beta chains below all came from one sample that was sequenced in a study of blood T cell repertoires in COVID-19 (dated by TCRdb to the early 2020s). The method was the immunoSEQ multiplex PCR assay. TCRdb took over this immuneACCESS table, retaining in-frame rearrangements with V and J assigned. Such tables are incomplete; in checked studies, under half of the missing clones stem from an unresolved V gene, and the remainder is unexplained. Within this sample are some 240,000 clones, with 90% to 95% of them counted one time only. Around 0.84% of the sample goes to the ten largest clones. The sequenced sample consisted of peripheral blood. The receptor set was obtained from a man between 60 and 75 years old with COVID-19, enrolled during active disease.

The rearrangement uses TRBV3-1 (or the pseudogene TRBV3-2) and TRBJ2-2, with a tentative D call TRBD1 (6 bases). V gave up 1 base and J gave up 5 bases, with 8 bases separating them. CDR3 size: 14 residues. Germline loops: CDR1 LGHDT, CDR2 YNNKEL (reference sequence). CDR3 loop: CASSQVGTTGELFF. CDR3 in DNA: TGTGCCAGCAGCCAAGTGGGGACAACCGGGGAGCTGTTTTTT.

The gene calls are TRBV4-1 and TRBJ1-5, with 10 bases fitting TRBD1. Germline CDR1 and CDR2: MGHRA and YSYEKL. V was pared by 4 bases and J by 0 bases, with 6 bases of the junction left unmatched. CDR3 length: 17 residues. The CDR3, as DNA: TGCGCCAGCAGCCCGGGACAGGGGCCGTATAGCAATCAGCCCCAGCATTTT. This encodes CASSPGQGPYSNQPQHF.

The chain combines TRBV7-3 with TRBJ2-3; 15 positions match TRBD2. The V gene's germline CDR1 is SGHTA and CDR2 FQGTGA. V trimming: 4 bases; J trimming: 8 bases; junction bases outside the gene matches: 10. CDR3 length: 17 amino acids. Here the CDR3 reads CASSSPRTSGGAGTQYF. The CDR3 DNA reads as TGTGCCAGCAGCTCCCCGCGGACTAGCGGGGGGGCTGGTACGCAGTATTTT.

V and J are TRBV24-1 and TRBJ2-3; 8 bases match TRBD1. The V gene end was trimmed by 7 bases and the J gene end by 0 bases; junction bases not matched to a gene: 5. Germline assignment: CDR1 KGHDR and CDR2 SFDVKD. This CDR3 spans 15 amino acids. CDR3 in DNA: TGTGCCACCAGGCCTGACAGGGGAAGCACAGATACGCAGTATTTT. It encodes CATRPDRGSTDTQYF.

The chain uses TRBV28 and TRBJ1-5; 8 bases align to TRBD1. V lost 3 bases to trimming and J lost 3 bases; unmatched junction nucleotides: 4. Germline CDR1 is MDHEN and CDR2 is SYDVKM. This CDR3 has 15 residues. The CDR3 reads CASSFRGHYNQPQHF. CDR3 in DNA: TGTGCCAGCAGTTTCAGGGGGCATTACAATCAGCCCCAGCATTTT. Full variable domain (remainder filled in from reference TRBV28 and TRBJ1-5): DVKVTQSSRYLVKRTGEKVFLECVQDMDHENMFWYRQDPGLGLRLIYFSYDVKMKEKGDIPEGYSVSREKKERFSLILESASTNQTSMYLCASSFRGHYNQPQHFGDGTRLSIL.

The V and J genes are TRBV29-1 and TRBJ2-3, with TRBD2 as a possible D gene (6 bases). The germline V and J ends were trimmed by 1 base and 2 bases, with 7 bases remaining between them. Germline assignment: CDR1 SQVTM and CDR2 ANQGSEA. The CDR3 is made up of 13 amino acids. CDR3 sequence reads: CSVEGGNTDTQYF. The CDR3, as DNA: TGCAGCGTTGAAGGCGGGAACACAGATACGCAGTATTTT.

The chain carries TRBV2 and TRBJ1-6; TRBD1 matches at 9 bases. The CDR3 loop spans 16 amino acids. Germline CDR1 SNHLY, CDR2 FYNNEI. Trimming cost V 8 bases and J 2 bases; bases outside gene matches: 7. CDR3 DNA: TGTGCCAGCGGTACAGGGGGCTCGACCTATAATTCACCCCTCCACTTT. Translated, it gives CASGTGGSTYNSPLHF.

The chain carries TRBV13 and TRBJ2-2; TRBD2 agrees at 8 bases. From germline, CDR1 is PRHDT and CDR2 FYEKMQ (reference sequence). With V trimmed by 5 bases and J by 7 bases, 3 bases remained unmatched. The CDR3 is made up of 13 amino acids. CDR3 in amino acids: CASSPRGVGELFF. For the CDR3, the DNA is TGTGCCAGCAGCCCGCGGGGGGTCGGGGAGCTGTTTTTT.

V and J are TRBV5-6 and TRBJ1-4; D is possibly TRBD1 (6 bases). There are 16 residues in the CDR3. The V end was cut by 3 bases, the J end by 3 bases, with 15 bases between. CDR1 is SGHDT and CDR2 is YYEEEE in the germline V gene. The CDR3 here is CASSSPGEGPNEKLFF. CDR3 bases: TGTGCCAGCAGCTCCCCAGGGGAAGGGCCTAATGAAAAACTGTTTTTT.

With respect to this clone: The sample contains more than one DNA sequence encoding this CDR3. The chain joins TRBV5-1 to TRBJ1-2; unclear D gene. This CDR3 has 13 residues. The germline V gene has CDR1 SGHRS and CDR2 YFSETQ. The V end lost 0 bases, the J end lost 2 bases, and 5 bases lay between the germline ends. The chain's CDR3 is CASSLGQNYGYTF. CDR3 sequence (DNA): TGCGCCAGCAGCTTGGGGCAGAACTATGGCTACACCTTC.